The 6 T cell receptor beta chains given below trace back to one sample, sequenced in a study of T cells in Graves' hyperthyroidism and ophthalmopathy. Amplified TCR beta CDR3 regions came from RNA transcripts. The TCR CDR3 first-round RT-PCR relied on the HTBI primer set. TCRdb reprocessed the multiplex PCR reads via MiXCR and lists one record per CDR3 protein. The data hold 300,000 to 350,000 distinct CDR3 sequences, with about 18% observed a single time. The sequenced material came from blood. These receptors were taken from a woman aged 50 to 60 with Graves' hyperthyroidism.

J is TRBJ1-5 and V is TRBV12-5; D remains unclear. Germline V gene sequence: CDR1 LGHNT, CDR2 FRNRAP. CDR3 length: 14 amino acids. Trimming removed 2 bases at V and 8 bases at J, with 13 bases between. CDR3 amino acids: CASGLRQEIKPQHF. CDR3 sequence (DNA): TGTGCTAGTGGTTTGAGGCAAGAAATTAAGCCCCAGCATTTT.

The genes are TRBV7-2 and TRBJ2-3, with D possibly matching TRBD2 (6 bases). The CDR3 contains 16 residues. Germline loops: CDR1 SGHTA, CDR2 FQGNSA. Trimming removed 5 bases at V and 0 bases at J, with 15 bases between. The CDR3 DNA sequence: TGTGCCAGCAGCCTCAATGGCGGGGAAAGCACAGATACGCAGTATTTT. Translating gives CASSLNGGESTDTQYF.

This clonotype was counted between two and nine times. The rearrangement joins TRBV7-2 to TRBJ1-4; maybe TRBD1 (5 bases). This CDR3 contains 15 residues. The V gene lost 1 base and the J gene lost 5 bases, with 11 bases spanning the gap. From germline, CDR1 is SGHTA and CDR2 FQGNSA. CDR3 amino acids: CASSLGYRPNEKLFF. For the CDR3, the DNA is TGTGCCAGCAGCTTAGGGTACAGGCCGAATGAAAAACTGTTTTTT. The entire variable domain, with the rest obtained from reference TRBV7-2 and TRBJ1-4, is as follows: GAGVSQSPSNKVTEKGKDVELRCDPISGHTALYWYRQSLGQGLEFLIYFQGNSAPDKSGLPSDRFSAERTGGSVSTLTIQRTQQEDSAVYLCASSLGYRPNEKLFFGSGTQLSVL.

The gene calls are TRBV2 and TRBJ2-7, with no clear D. This CDR3 region has 12 residues. Germline V lookup: CDR1 SNHLY, CDR2 FYNNEI. Trimming took 4 bases from V and 3 from J, leaving 7 bases between them. The CDR3 is CASSAPYYEQYF. The CDR3 nucleotides are TGTGCCAGCAGTGCCCCATACTACGAGCAGTACTTC. The full variable domain, its missing parts supplied by reference TRBV2 and TRBJ2-7, is EPEVTQTPSHQVTQMGQEVILRCVPISNHLYFYWYRQILGQKVEFLVSFYNNEISEKSEIFDDQFSVERPDGSNFTLKIRSTKLEDSAMYFCASSAPYYEQYFGPGTRLTVT.

A word on this clonotype: A much larger clone lies one base from this, so it may be a read error. The rearrangement links TRBV12-3 or TRBV12-4 to TRBJ2-5, with 7 bases lining up with TRBD2. The DNA end favors TRBJ2-1, so the J call may be wrong. This CDR3 contains 13 residues. This CDR3 reads CASSGTIQETQFF. CDR3 nucleotide sequence: TGTGCCAGCAGTGGGACTATCCAAGAGACCCAGTTCTTC.

A few counts support this clonotype. This chain uses TRBV7-6 with TRBJ1-3; a weak D match, TRBD1 (5 bases). The ends were cut back, 3 bases at V and 2 bases at J, with 8 bases in the middle. Germline assignment: CDR1 SGHVS and CDR2 FNYEAQ. The CDR3 sequence is 14 residues long. CDR3 sequence: CASSFQGPGNTIYF. The DNA for the CDR3 is TGTGCCAGCAGCTTTCAGGGTCCTGGAAACACCATATATTTT.